Given below is one T cell receptor beta chain in context. A second roughly 7 to 11 cycle PCR used barcoded and J-beta primers. TCRdb reanalysed the 5' RACE reads using MiXCR and keeps one entry per CDR3 protein. Of approximately 1.5 million distinct CDR3 sequences in the sample, around 35% were seen once. CDR3 length: 16 amino acids. The germline V gene has CDR1 DFQATT and CDR2 SNEGSKA (reference sequence). V trimming: 5 bases; J trimming: 4 bases; junction bases outside the gene matches: 11. The data originate from a study of blood T cells in healthy people across ages. This rearrangement joins TRBV20-1 to TRBJ2-3; 11 nucleotides match TRBD2. The source material was blood. This sequence was found in a woman between 25 and 40 years old in good health. The chain's CDR3 is CSAPPLTSGAADTQYF. CDR3 bases: TGCAGTGCTCCGCCCCTGACTAGCGGGGCCGCAGATACGCAGTATTTT.